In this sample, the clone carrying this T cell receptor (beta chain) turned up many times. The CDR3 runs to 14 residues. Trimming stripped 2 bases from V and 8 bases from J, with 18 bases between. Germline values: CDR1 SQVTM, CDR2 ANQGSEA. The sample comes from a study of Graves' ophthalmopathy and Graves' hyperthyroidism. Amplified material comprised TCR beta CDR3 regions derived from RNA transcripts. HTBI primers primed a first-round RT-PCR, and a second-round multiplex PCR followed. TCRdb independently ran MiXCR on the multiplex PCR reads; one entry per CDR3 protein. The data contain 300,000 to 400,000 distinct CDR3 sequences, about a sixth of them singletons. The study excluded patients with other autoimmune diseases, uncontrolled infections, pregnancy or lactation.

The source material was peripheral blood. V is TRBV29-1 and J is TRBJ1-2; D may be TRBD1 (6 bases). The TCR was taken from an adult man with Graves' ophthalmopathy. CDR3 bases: TGCAGCGTTGAATTCACAGGGAGGTCCTACGGCTACACCTTC. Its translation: CSVEFTGRSYGYTF.